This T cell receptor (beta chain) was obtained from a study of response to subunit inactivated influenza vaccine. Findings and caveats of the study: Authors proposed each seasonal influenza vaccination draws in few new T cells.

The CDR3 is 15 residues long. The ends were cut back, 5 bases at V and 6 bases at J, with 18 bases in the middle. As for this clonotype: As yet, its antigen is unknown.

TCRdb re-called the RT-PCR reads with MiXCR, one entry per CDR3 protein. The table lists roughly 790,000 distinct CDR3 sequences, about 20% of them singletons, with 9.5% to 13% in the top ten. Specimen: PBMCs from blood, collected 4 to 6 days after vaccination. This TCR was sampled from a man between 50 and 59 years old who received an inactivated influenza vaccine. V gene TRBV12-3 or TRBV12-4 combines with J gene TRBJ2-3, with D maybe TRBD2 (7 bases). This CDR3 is CASSAGASGGDTQYF. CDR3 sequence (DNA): TGTGCCAGCAGTGCGGGGGCTAGCGGAGGGGATACGCAGTATTTT.